The clone carrying this T cell receptor beta chain was seen repeatedly, ten times or more. As yet, its antigen is unknown. The CDR3 is 14 amino acids. Deletions cut 4 bases from V and 4 bases from J, with 13 bases between. Germline CDR1 reads MNHEY; CDR2 reads SMNVEV (reference sequence). This sample was included in a study of T cell repertoires in cytomegalovirus infection. About the study: TCR beta signatures that were public indicated CMV infection and matching HLA type.

TCRdb ran MiXCR on the reads and lists one entry per CDR3 protein. The sample records under 150,000 distinct CDR3 sequences, around 25% being singletons. Study-level points and caveats: Clonotype analysis showed dominance of the ex vivo response by HLA-C-restricted CMV-specific TCR beta clonotypes.

This clonotype was obtained from a human donor in good health (CMV status not recorded). Some clones in this sample may be carry-over from other donors' samples. The sequenced sample was PBMCs, sequenced either directly or after in vitro stimulation (not recorded which). The V and J genes are TRBV27 and TRBJ2-5; D might be TRBD1 (7 bases). The CDR3 bases are TGTGCCAGCAGTTCCCAGGGGGGTCGAGAGACCCAGTACTTC. Translated: CASSSQGGRETQYF.